Listed below are T cell receptor beta chains from one sample, sequenced in a study of cytomegalovirus exposure and HLA in healthy donors. TCRdb keeps only in-frame clones here, not all; method: immunoSEQ multiplex PCR. Of 150,000 to 180,000 clones in the sample, approximately 74% were seen once. The sample comprised PBMCs. The receptors originated from a man aged 25 to 45 in good health and CMV-seronegative. Both conserved end residues are part of each CDR3. Each record gives: clone size, J gene, V gene, D gene, CDR3 DNA, CDR3 protein. D genes are given only for firm matches. A row's size may be missing; if present it is once, few, many or a size class.

clone size: .
J gene: TRBJ2-5
V gene: TRBV4-1
D gene: .
CDR3 DNA: TGCGCCAGCAGCCTTACGCTGGCCAATAAAGAGACCCAGTACTTC
CDR3 protein: CASSLTLANKETQYF

clone size: .
J gene: TRBJ1-1
V gene: TRBV19
D gene: TRBD1
CDR3 DNA: TGTGCCAGTAGTACGACAGGGAGGAACACTGAAGCTTTCTTT
CDR3 protein: CASSTTGRNTEAFF

clone size: .
J gene: TRBJ2-5
V gene: TRBV30
D gene: .
CDR3 DNA: TGTGCCTGGAGTGACCTGGTAACAGTAGAGACCCAGTACTTC
CDR3 protein: CAWSDLVTVETQYF

clone size: .
J gene: TRBJ1-3
V gene: TRBV15
D gene: .
CDR3 DNA: TGTGCCACCAGCAGAGATTCCACGGCTGGAAACACCATATATTTT
CDR3 protein: CATSRDSTAGNTIYF

clone size: .
J gene: TRBJ2-3
V gene: TRBV7-3
D gene: TRBD2
CDR3 DNA: TGTGCCAGCAGCTTAATGGGTAGCGGGGGGTTAGATACGCAGTATTTT
CDR3 protein: CASSLMGSGGLDTQYF

clone size: .
J gene: TRBJ1-2
V gene: TRBV29-1
D gene: TRBD1
CDR3 DNA: TGCAGCGTTGGGGCACCTACAGGGGGCGCGTATGGCTACACCTTC
CDR3 protein: CSVGAPTGGAYGYTF

clone size: .
J gene: TRBJ2-7
V gene: TRBV7-9
D gene: .
CDR3 DNA: TGTTCCAGCAGCTTTAGTTTCTACGAGCAGTACTTC
CDR3 protein: CSSSFSFYEQYF

clone size: .
J gene: TRBJ1-1
V gene: TRBV5-1
D gene: .
CDR3 DNA: TGCGCCAGCAGCTTACTTTCGACAGGAGGGAACACTGAAGCTTTCTTT
CDR3 protein: CASSLLSTGGNTEAFF

clone size: .
J gene: TRBJ1-2
V gene: TRBV5-1
D gene: .
CDR3 DNA: TGCGCCAGCAGCTTGGAGGGGAACTATGGCTACCCCTTC
CDR3 protein: CASSLEGNYGYPF

clone size: .
J gene: TRBJ2-2
V gene: TRBV6-6
D gene: TRBD2
CDR3 DNA: TGTGCCAGCACCCAAGCCCGGGGGGGCACCGGGGAGCTGTTTTTT
CDR3 protein: CASTQARGGTGELFF

clone size: .
J gene: TRBJ2-3
V gene: TRBV28
D gene: .
CDR3 DNA: TGTGCCAGCAGACGTCTAGATTCTAGCACAGATACGCAGTATTTT
CDR3 protein: CASRRLDSSTDTQYF

clone size: .
J gene: TRBJ2-5
V gene: TRBV7-3
D gene: .
CDR3 DNA: TGTGCCAGCAGCGTACGACTTGGGGAGACCCAGTACTTC
CDR3 protein: CASSVRLGETQYF

clone size: .
J gene: TRBJ2-5
V gene: TRBV28
D gene: .
CDR3 DNA: TGTGCCAGCAGTTTATTGCAGGGATTTTTGGCAGAGACCCAGTACTTC
CDR3 protein: CASSLLQGFLAETQYF

clone size: .
J gene: TRBJ2-1
V gene: TRBV6-5
D gene: .
CDR3 DNA: TGTGCCAGCAGTTACGTCGGGGAGGCTGAGCAGTTCTTC
CDR3 protein: CASSYVGEAEQFF

clone size: .
J gene: TRBJ2-1
V gene: TRBV6-1
D gene: TRBD1
CDR3 DNA: TGTGCCAGCCAACGGACAGGGGGCGCAGTCGGTGAGCAGTTCTTC
CDR3 protein: CASQRTGGAVGEQFF

clone size: .
J gene: TRBJ1-4
V gene: TRBV5-1
D gene: TRBD1
CDR3 DNA: TGCGCCAGCAGCTTGGACAGGGGTGCAACTAATGAAAAACTGTTTTTT
CDR3 protein: CASSLDRGATNEKLFF

clone size: .
J gene: TRBJ1-1
V gene: TRBV6-5
D gene: TRBD1
CDR3 DNA: TGTGCCAGCAGTACCTCGGAACAGGGGTACACTGAAGCTTTCTTT
CDR3 protein: CASSTSEQGYTEAFF

clone size: .
J gene: TRBJ1-4
V gene: TRBV2
D gene: .
CDR3 DNA: TGTGCCAGCAGTGACAGGGAAACACTGTTTTTT
CDR3 protein: CASSDRETLFF

clone size: .
J gene: TRBJ2-3
V gene: TRBV10-3
D gene: .
CDR3 DNA: TGTGCCATCCAGGGGAGCACAGATACGCAGTATTTT
CDR3 protein: CAIQGSTDTQYF

clone size: .
J gene: TRBJ1-2
V gene: TRBV19
D gene: TRBD1
CDR3 DNA: TGTGCCAGTACCAGGGACAGGGGAAATGGCTACACCTTC
CDR3 protein: CASTRDRGNGYTF

clone size: few
J gene: TRBJ2-3
V gene: TRBV7-9
D gene: .
CDR3 DNA: TGTTCCAGCTGTGCGGGCACAGATACGCAGTATTTT
CDR3 protein: CSSCAGTDTQYF

clone size: .
J gene: TRBJ2-3
V gene: TRBV7-2
D gene: TRBD1
CDR3 DNA: TGTGCCAGCAGCTTACGGGACAGGGAGAGGGATACGCAGTATTTT
CDR3 protein: CASSLRDRERDTQYF

clone size: few
J gene: TRBJ1-1
V gene: TRBV18
D gene: .
CDR3 DNA: TGTGCCAGCTCAGCCCTACAGGGATTGGTCACTGAAGCTTTCTTT
CDR3 protein: CASSALQGLVTEAFF

clone size: .
J gene: TRBJ2-7
V gene: TRBV4-3
D gene: TRBD2
CDR3 DNA: TGCGCCAGCAGCCAAGGCGGTAGCGGGGGCTACGAGCAGTACTTC
CDR3 protein: CASSQGGSGGYEQYF

clone size: .
J gene: TRBJ2-3
V gene: TRBV9
D gene: TRBD2
CDR3 DNA: TGTGCCAGCAGCGGACTAGCGGGGGCTAGCACAGATACGCAGTATTTT
CDR3 protein: CASSGLAGASTDTQYF

clone size: once
J gene: TRBJ1-2
V gene: TRBV14
D gene: TRBD1
CDR3 DNA: TGTGCCAGCAGCCAAACGACAGGGGGAGACTATGGCTACACCTTC
CDR3 protein: CASSQTTGGDYGYTF

clone size: .
J gene: TRBJ2-2
V gene: TRBV11-2
D gene: TRBD1
CDR3 DNA: TGTGCCAGCAGGCCTATCCGACAGGGGCGCTACACCGGGGAGCTGTTTTTT
CDR3 protein: CASRPIRQGRYTGELFF

clone size: .
J gene: TRBJ1-5
V gene: TRBV9
D gene: .
CDR3 DNA: TGTGCCAGCAGCGTAGGAGGGTCTCAGCCCCAGCATTTT
CDR3 protein: CASSVGGSQPQHF

clone size: .
J gene: TRBJ1-5
V gene: TRBV5-4
D gene: .
CDR3 DNA: TGTGCCAGCAGCTTGGCGCACTTTAGCAATCAGCCCCAGCATTTT
CDR3 protein: CASSLAHFSNQPQHF

clone size: .
J gene: TRBJ2-3
V gene: TRBV5-8
D gene: .
CDR3 DNA: TGTGCCAGCAGCTCGACCGGGACAAGCACAGATACGCAGTATTTT
CDR3 protein: CASSSTGTSTDTQYF

clone size: .
J gene: TRBJ1-5
V gene: TRBV15
D gene: .
CDR3 DNA: TGTGCCACCAGCAGAGATATAAACAGCGGGCAGCCCCAGCATTTT
CDR3 protein: CATSRDINSGQPQHF

clone size: few
J gene: TRBJ1-2
V gene: TRBV6-5
D gene: .
CDR3 DNA: TGTGCCAGCAGTCGGATAACAGGGAAAGAAGGCTACACCTTC
CDR3 protein: CASSRITGKEGYTF

clone size: .
J gene: TRBJ1-1
V gene: TRBV2
D gene: .
CDR3 DNA: TGTGCCAGCAGTGTACAGCCGAACACTGAAGCTTTCTTT
CDR3 protein: CASSVQPNTEAFF

clone size: .
J gene: TRBJ2-1
V gene: TRBV5-1
D gene: .
CDR3 DNA: TGCGCCAGCAGCCCCGGGACACGATACAATGAGCAGTTCTTC
CDR3 protein: CASSPGTRYNEQFF

clone size: .
J gene: TRBJ2-2
V gene: TRBV6-1
D gene: .
CDR3 DNA: TGTGCCAGCAGTGAATCCGTAGGGGCCGGGGAGCTGTTTTTT
CDR3 protein: CASSESVGAGELFF

clone size: .
J gene: TRBJ2-7
V gene: TRBV9
D gene: TRBD1
CDR3 DNA: TGTGCCAGCAGCGTAGGACCACGACAGGGGAACAACGAGCAGTACTTC
CDR3 protein: CASSVGPRQGNNEQYF

clone size: .
J gene: TRBJ1-1
V gene: TRBV6-1
D gene: TRBD1
CDR3 DNA: TGTGCCAGCAGTTTCGGACAGGCGAACACTGAAGCTTTCTTT
CDR3 protein: CASSFGQANTEAFF

clone size: .
J gene: TRBJ1-4
V gene: TRBV2
D gene: .
CDR3 DNA: TGTGCCAGCAGATCGGGGAGGGACGCAACTAATGAAAAACTGTTTTTT
CDR3 protein: CASRSGRDATNEKLFF

clone size: .
J gene: TRBJ1-5
V gene: TRBV28
D gene: TRBD1
CDR3 DNA: TGTGCCAGCAGTGCCGGGACAGGTAAACAGCCCCAGCATTTT
CDR3 protein: CASSAGTGKQPQHF

clone size: .
J gene: TRBJ1-6
V gene: TRBV27
D gene: TRBD1
CDR3 DNA: TGTGCCAGCAGTTTCGGACAGGGGGCCGTAGCGCCCCTCCACTTT
CDR3 protein: CASSFGQGAVAPLHF

clone size: .
J gene: TRBJ2-1
V gene: TRBV18
D gene: .
CDR3 DNA: TGTGCCAGCTCACCACCAGGGGGTACCTACAATGAGCAGTTCTTC
CDR3 protein: CASSPPGGTYNEQFF

clone size: few
J gene: TRBJ2-7
V gene: TRBV7-6
D gene: .
CDR3 DNA: TGTGCCAGCAGCTCGAGCTCCTACGAGCAGTACTTC
CDR3 protein: CASSSSSYEQYF

clone size: .
J gene: TRBJ1-5
V gene: TRBV28
D gene: .
CDR3 DNA: TGTGCCAGCAGTCCCTTCATGCGGCCCCAGCATTTT
CDR3 protein: CASSPFMRPQHF

clone size: few
J gene: TRBJ1-1
V gene: TRBV5-4
D gene: TRBD1
CDR3 DNA: TGTGCCAGCAGCTTCCAGGGGGGCGATGGCACTGAAGCTTTCTTT
CDR3 protein: CASSFQGGDGTEAFF

clone size: .
J gene: TRBJ2-1
V gene: TRBV5-4
D gene: .
CDR3 DNA: TGTGCCAGCAGCTTGAAGGACGGACGAGGGGAGCAGTTCTTC
CDR3 protein: CASSLKDGRGEQFF